This T cell receptor beta chain derives from a study of T cells in Graves' hyperthyroidism and ophthalmopathy. Germline V gene data show CDR1 as MDHEN and CDR2 as SYDVKM. V lost 3 bases to trimming and J lost 1 base, with 7 bases between them. The CDR3 covers 14 residues. Diagnoses were made from clinical symptoms, serum measures (thyroxine and TRAb), thyroid ultrasound and orbital computed tomography. Cells are PBMCs isolated from roughly 10 ml of fresh blood. Ten or more counts support this clonotype. The antigen remains undetermined. General study findings and limits: A 13 V-J model separated ophthalmopathy from stable hyperthyroidism. Blood shared most expanded thyroid clonotypes above 0.001.

The source material, RNA transcripts, was used to amplify TCR beta CDR3 regions. A first-round RT-PCR of the TCR CDR3 used the HTBI primer set. TCRdb fed the multiplex PCR reads into MiXCR, producing one record per CDR3 protein. This sample carries approximately 690,000 distinct CDR3 sequences, around 13% of them seen once, and the ten largest clones take about 12%. Sequencing was done on a sample of blood. The chain carries TRBV28 and TRBJ2-1, with D possibly matching TRBD1 (5 bases). This clonotype was sampled from a woman between 50 and 59 years old with Graves' ophthalmopathy. CDR3 in DNA: TGTGCCAGCAGTTTCGACAGATCCTACAATGAGCAGTTCTTC. Encoded protein: CASSFDRSYNEQFF. The whole variable domain, remainder taken from reference TRBV28 and TRBJ2-1, is DVKVTQSSRYLVKRTGEKVFLECVQDMDHENMFWYRQDPGLGLRLIYFSYDVKMKEKGDIPEGYSVSREKKERFSLILESASTNQTSMYLCASSFDRSYNEQFFGPGTRLTVL.